This TCR beta chain was recorded in a study of T cell responses to AZD1222 COVID-19 vaccine. Study-level findings and limits: Two AZD1222 administrations were followed by greater Spike-specific TCR breadth and depth. Only five or six individuals given AZD1222 were seropositive at baseline. In a largely white British group with more females than males, clonal diversity was possibly underestimated.

In regard to this clone: Its antigen is undetermined.

Germline loops: CDR1 MNHEY, CDR2 SMNVEV (reference sequence). V lost 2 bases, J lost 4 bases, and 5 bases stayed unmatched. The CDR3 is made up of 15 amino acids. The method was immunoSEQ multiplex PCR; TCRdb's version includes in-frame clones alone and lacks a portion of them. The sample shows about 85,000 clones, 80% to 90% of them seen only once. The origin of this receptor is an adult in good health. The rearrangement links TRBV27 to TRBJ2-4, with 7 bases that match TRBD2. The sample in question was peripheral blood, obtained on day 0 of AZD1222 vaccination. The CDR3 here is CASSLREGLKNIQYF. In nucleotides, the CDR3 is TGTGCCAGCAGTTTAAGGGAGGGCCTGAAAAACATTCAGTACTTC.